This T cell receptor (beta chain) came from a study of glioma-infiltrating T cells (dated by TCRdb to about 2016). Regarding the study in general: Glioma tissue, non-neoplastic brain tissue and matched peripheral blood mononuclear cells were used as sources from which TCR alpha- and beta-chain repertoires were sequenced. Three low-grade glioma patients, fewer than 10 primary glioblastoma patients, and three non-glioma patients who contributed non-neoplastic brain tissue made up the paired cohort. To measure how far tissue and blood T-cell populations diverged, each tissue-infiltrating repertoire was compared against the peripheral blood repertoire of the same patient.

The iRepertoire nested amplicon-rescue multiplex PCR (arm-PCR) platform was used to amplify TCR alpha and beta CDR3 regions from RNA. For one-step reverse transcription and amplification, roughly 100-450 ng of tissue mRNA or PBMC total RNA was used as input. Following bead purification, Illumina adapters were added by a secondary multiplex PCR, and libraries between 200 and 400 bp were gel-purified. Demultiplexing relied on internal 6-nucleotide barcodes carried by the libraries. Libraries were sequenced on an Illumina MiSeq with 2x220 or 2x250 nucleotide paired-end reads. The authors processed their data as follows. Paired reads were merged using FLASH 1.2.11 and aligned with BWA-MEM to the GRCh37 human genome, and TRA and TRB reads were then extracted. For V and J assignment, an IMGT-derived reference of cassette sequences and CDR3 motifs that included pseudogenes was used. Reads were translated in three frames, and productive CDR3s were defined by a C…FGXG motif without stop codons. Unique combinations of V-J cassette pair and CDR3 amino acid sequence were defined as clonotypes. Reads were filtered by Hamming distance, with the threshold set by the sequence error rate of each sample in mapped regions. The public sequencing data were trimmed at Q25 with fastp and processed into clonotypes with MiXCR by TCRdb, which kept only in-frame beta chains. Duplicate CDR3 protein sequences are folded into a single record with the most common DNA and genes. These V and J calls derive from TCRdb rather than the authors' analysis. This sample comprises roughly 120,000 distinct CDR3 sequences, approximately 25% of them detected only once. Of the sample, approximately 14% falls within the top ten clones.

This clonotype was seen ten or more times. Its antigen specificity is not known. Per-nucleotide qualities are absent, and no much larger clonotype sits a single base away. Sequences MNHNS (CDR1) and SASEGT (CDR2) are obtained from the germline V gene. There are 14 amino acids in the CDR3, from cysteine to phenylalanine inclusive. The DNA shown is the 42-base CDR3, in frame from base 1. At the junction V is shortened by 7 bases and J by 4 bases, with 16 bases in between. The paper as a whole reports these results and caveats: VJ-independent divergence between tissue and blood was lower than expected in non-neoplastic patients but higher than expected in all gliomas, particularly low-grade gliomas. Very few CDR3 sequences were found to be shared between tissue and blood, and this scarcity was attributed to high CDR3 diversity and limited sampling. Group comparisons were based on small numbers of patients: three non-neoplastic, three low-grade glioma and several glioblastoma patients.

This TCR was recovered from a human donor with low-grade glioma or glioblastoma, undergoing nonglioma brain surgery, or in good health (not recorded which). In this chain, TRBV6-1 is recombined with TRBJ1-1, with no reliable assignment of the D segment. Material for sequencing was glioma tissue, nonneoplastic brain tissue, or PBMCs (not recorded which). The CDR3 region has the sequence CASTLNGVATEAFF. The sequenced DNA: TGTGCCAGCACCCTAAATGGGGTGGCCACTGAAGCTTTCTTT.